The table lists the clone carrying this T cell receptor beta chain with many counts. Its specificity is not known. The source of the sample is a study of metastatic and nonmetastatic thyroid tumors. About the research overall: Repertoire comparison spanned blood and tumor or nodule tissue of malignant and benign thyroid patients.

Overall study results and limits: According to reports, the diversity of TCR beta was significantly higher in malignant thyroid tumors than in benign nodules, and this held in both blood and tumor samples.

Authors' analysis steps: A papillary thyroid cancer distant-metastasis classifier was built from CDR3 differences across clinicopathological groups. TCRdb used MiXCR to call clones anew from the PCR reads. These V and J calls originate from TCRdb's pipeline instead of the authors' own analysis. The sample records about 69,000 clones, 14% being singletons. No treatment had been given to any patient before thyroid surgery. The TCR originated in a male donor with papillary thyroid cancer or a benign thyroid nodule (not recorded which). Some clones in this sample may be carry-over from other donors' samples. Sequencing used blood.

The CDR3 bases are TGCAGTGTATCTATCGCAGATACGCAGTATTTT. Translation gives CSVSIADTQYF. The chain carries TRBV20-1 and TRBJ2-3; D remains ambiguous. CDR1 DFQATT and CDR2 SNEGSKA come from the germline V gene (reference sequence). The CDR3 contains 11 residues. Trimming took off 7 bases at V and 4 bases at J, with 9 bases between the two ends.